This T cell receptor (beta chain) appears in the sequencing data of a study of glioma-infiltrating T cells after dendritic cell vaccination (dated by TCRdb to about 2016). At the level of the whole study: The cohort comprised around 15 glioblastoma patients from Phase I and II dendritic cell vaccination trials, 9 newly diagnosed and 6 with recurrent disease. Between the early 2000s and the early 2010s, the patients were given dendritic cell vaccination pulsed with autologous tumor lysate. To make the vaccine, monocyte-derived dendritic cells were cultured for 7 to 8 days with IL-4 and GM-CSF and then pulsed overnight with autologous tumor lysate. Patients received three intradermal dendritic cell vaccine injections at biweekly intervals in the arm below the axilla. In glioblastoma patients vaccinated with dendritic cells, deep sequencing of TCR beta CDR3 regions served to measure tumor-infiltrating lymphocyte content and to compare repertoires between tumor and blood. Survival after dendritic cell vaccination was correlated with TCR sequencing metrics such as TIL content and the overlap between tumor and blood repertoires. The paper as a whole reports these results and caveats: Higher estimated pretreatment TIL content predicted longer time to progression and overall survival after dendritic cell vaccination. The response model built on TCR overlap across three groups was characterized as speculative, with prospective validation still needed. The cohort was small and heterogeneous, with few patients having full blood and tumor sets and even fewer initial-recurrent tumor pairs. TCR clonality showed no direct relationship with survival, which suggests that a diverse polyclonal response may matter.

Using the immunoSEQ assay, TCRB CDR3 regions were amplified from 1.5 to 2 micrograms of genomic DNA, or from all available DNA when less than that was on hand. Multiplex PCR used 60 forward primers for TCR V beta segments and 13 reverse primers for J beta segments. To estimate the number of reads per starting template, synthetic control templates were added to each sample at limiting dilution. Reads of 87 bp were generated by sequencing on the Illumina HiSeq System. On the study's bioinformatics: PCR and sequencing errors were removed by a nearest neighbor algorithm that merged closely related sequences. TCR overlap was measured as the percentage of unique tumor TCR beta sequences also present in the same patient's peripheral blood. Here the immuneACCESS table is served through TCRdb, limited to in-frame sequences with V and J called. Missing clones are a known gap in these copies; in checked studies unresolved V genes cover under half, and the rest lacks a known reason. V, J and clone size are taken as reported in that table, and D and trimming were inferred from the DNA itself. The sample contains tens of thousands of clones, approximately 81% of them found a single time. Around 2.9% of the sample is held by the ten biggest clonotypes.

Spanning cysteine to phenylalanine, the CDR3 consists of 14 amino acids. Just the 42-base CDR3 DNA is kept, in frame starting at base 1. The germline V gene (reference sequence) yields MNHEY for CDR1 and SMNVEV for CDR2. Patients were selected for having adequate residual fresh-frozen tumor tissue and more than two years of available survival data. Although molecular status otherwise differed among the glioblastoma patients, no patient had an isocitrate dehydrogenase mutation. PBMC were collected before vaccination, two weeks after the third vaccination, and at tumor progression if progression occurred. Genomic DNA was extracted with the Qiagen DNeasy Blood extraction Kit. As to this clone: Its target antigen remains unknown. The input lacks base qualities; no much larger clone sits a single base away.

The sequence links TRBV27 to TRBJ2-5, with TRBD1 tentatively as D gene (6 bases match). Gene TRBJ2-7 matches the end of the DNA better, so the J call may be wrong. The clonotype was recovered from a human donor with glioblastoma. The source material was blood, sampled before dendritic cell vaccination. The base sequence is TGTGCCAGCAGTTTACAGGGGTGGTCCTACGAGCAGTACTTC. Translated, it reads CASSLQGWSYEQYF.